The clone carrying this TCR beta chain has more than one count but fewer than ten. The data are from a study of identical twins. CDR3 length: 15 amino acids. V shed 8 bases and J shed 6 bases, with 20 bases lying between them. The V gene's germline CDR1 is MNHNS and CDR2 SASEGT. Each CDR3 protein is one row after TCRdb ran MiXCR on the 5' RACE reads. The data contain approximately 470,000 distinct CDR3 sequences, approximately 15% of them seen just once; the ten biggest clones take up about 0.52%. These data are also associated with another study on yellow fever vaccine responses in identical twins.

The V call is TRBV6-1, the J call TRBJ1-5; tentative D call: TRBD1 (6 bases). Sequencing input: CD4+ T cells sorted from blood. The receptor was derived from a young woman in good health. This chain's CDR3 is CASGPVMAGVQPQHF. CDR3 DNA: TGTGCCAGCGGTCCGGTCATGGCAGGGGTTCAGCCCCAGCATTTT.